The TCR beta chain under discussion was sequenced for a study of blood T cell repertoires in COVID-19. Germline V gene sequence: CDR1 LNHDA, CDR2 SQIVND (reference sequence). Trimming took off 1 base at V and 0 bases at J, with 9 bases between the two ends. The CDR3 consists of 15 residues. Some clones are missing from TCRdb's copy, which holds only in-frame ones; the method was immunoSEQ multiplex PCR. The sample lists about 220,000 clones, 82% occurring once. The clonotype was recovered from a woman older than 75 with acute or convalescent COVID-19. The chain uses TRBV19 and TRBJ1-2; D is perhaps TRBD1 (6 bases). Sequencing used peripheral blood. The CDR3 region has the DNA TGTGCCAGTAGTATAGGGGACATCTCTAACTATGGCTACACCTTC. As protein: CASSIGDISNYGYTF.